The present T cell receptor beta chain was sequenced within a study of CD4 T cells in relation to SARS-CoV-2 and coronaviruses (dated by TCRdb to about 2021). Regarding the complete study: In the ViraFEST assay, PBMCs were grown with antigen for 10 to 11 days, and TCR beta CDR3s were then sequenced to identify antigen-specific clonal expansions. The negative reference condition was either a culture with an HIV-1 Nef peptide pool or a culture with no peptide. Shared crossreactive spike epitopes were mapped to their HLA restriction using patient-derived lymphoblastoid cell lines. The study assessed, at the TCR clonotype level, memory CD4+ T cell crossreactivity between SARS-CoV-2 and common cold coronavirus spike proteins. The Adaptive Biotechnologies TCR-sequencing kit was used to sequence samples from three pre-COVID donors and the naive versus memory experiments, whereas other data were Illumina-based. Expansion assays from other donors in the study were sequenced with a different, Illumina-based TCR-beta assay.

The investigation overall reported the following: Memory CD4+ clonotypes crossrecognizing SARS-CoV-2 and at least one common cold coronavirus spike were found in approximately 60% of donors. No donor contributed both pre-pandemic and post-infection samples, which limited tracing the source of pre-existing responses. Compared with monoreactive clones, crossreactive clones had significantly weaker SARS-CoV-2-driven expansion, a result consistent with antigenic imprinting. Since the crossreactivity analysis centred on spike protein, crossreactivity against other viral proteins was not assessed. Small numbers of patients and of tested TCRs limited the study.

Preparation of the library involved the immunoSEQ multiplex PCR assay. Regarding the original processing steps: Preprocessing removed nonproductive sequences and CDR3s not starting with C, not ending with F or W, or shorter than 7 amino acids. The MANAFEST web app identified antigen-specific clonotypes based on expansion compared with the reference and other culture wells. A clone was considered positive if significant expansion relative to the reference culture was observed in 2 of 3 replicate wells at an FDR below 0.05. For a clone to be considered positive, significant expansion relative to all other tandem wells and an odds ratio above 5 were also required. Pairwise Levenshtein distance, computed with the stringdist R package after three terminal residues were trimmed from each end, was used as the measure of CDR3 homology. TCRdb stores this immuneACCESS table with in-frame sequences only. Part of the clones is absent; in the studies checked, under half of the shortfall reflects unresolved V genes, and no reason is known for the rest. V and J calls and clone size are those listed in that table; D and trimming were worked out from the DNA. The sample includes about 29,000 clones, with over 60% observed a single time. The biggest ten clones account for roughly 15% of the sample.

CD4+ T cells from unexposed donors were collected before the COVID-19 pandemic (2011-2018). Following 10 days of culture, the EasySep CD4+ T cell isolation kit was used to isolate CD4+ T cells. Unexposed donor CD4+ T cells were tested for reactivity to SARS-CoV-2 S and N and four common cold coronavirus spike pools, as cell number allowed. Each well held 1.5 million to 2.5 million PBMCs cultured in IMDM containing 5% human AB serum and 10 IU/ml IL-2. Half of the culture medium was replaced with fresh IL-2-containing medium on days 3 and 7. In general, triplicate replicate wells were used for every peptide culture condition. The leukapheresis product for the unexposed donors was obtained through commercial purchase. Ficoll-Paque PLUS gradient centrifugation was used to isolate PBMCs from leukapheresis product or whole blood. PBMCs were either cryopreserved at -140 degrees C or used fresh in the expansion assay. The QIAamp Micro DNA Kit was used to extract genomic DNA from the CD4+ T cells.

Worth noting for this clone: Its antigen is still unknown. Base-call qualities are not available, and no considerably larger clone is one nucleotide away.

The TCR sequence derives from a human donor in good health. Sequences were obtained from CD4+ T cells from PBMCs, cultured in vitro.

The CDR3 is CASSVVAENTGELFF. The sequence in DNA is TGTGCCAGCAGCGTTGTAGCGGAGAACACCGGGGAGCTGTTTTTT. The chain was built from TRBV9 and TRBJ2-2, and perhaps TRBD2 as D gene, on 6 matching bases. The CDR3, from cysteine to phenylalanine, totals 15 residues. Of the read, only the CDR3 DNA is kept; its 45 bases are in frame from base 1. Relative to germline, V is 2 bases shorter and J is 1 base shorter, with 9 bases between their ends. The germline V gene yields SGDLS for CDR1 and YYNGEE for CDR2.